The clone carrying this T cell receptor beta chain was seen a handful of times. Its antigen is as yet unknown. The data were taken from a study of T-cell reconstitution after alpha-beta-depleted transplantation in children. Findings and limits, study-wide: T-cell counts and diversity at one year following transplant were attributed mainly to newly produced T cells. About two months after transplant, alpha-beta T cells reportedly came from several hundred expanded graft clones.

TCRbeta library preparation incorporated unique molecular identifiers. One entry per CDR3 protein, called by TCRdb with MiXCR from the PCR reads. The sample includes roughly 790,000 distinct CDR3 sequences, roughly 16% seen only once; the top ten take around 5%. This CDR3 is built from 16 residues. Unmatched junction bases numbered 9, after V lost 3 bases and J lost 5 bases. Germline CDR1 reads SGHRS; CDR2 reads YFSETQ. The genes are TRBV5-1 and TRBJ1-1, with 11 positions matching TRBD1. The sequencing used PBMCs, mostly from graft donor cells, collected 360 days after TCRalphabeta/CD19-depleted stem cell transplant. This receptor was obtained from a male patient aged 5 to 17 who had a stem cell transplant for acute lymphoblastic leukemia, so the T cells may come from the graft donor. CDR3 residues: CASSSNTGTGGTEAFF. CDR3 in DNA: TGCGCCAGCAGCTCAAACACCGGGACAGGGGGGACTGAAGCTTTCTTT.